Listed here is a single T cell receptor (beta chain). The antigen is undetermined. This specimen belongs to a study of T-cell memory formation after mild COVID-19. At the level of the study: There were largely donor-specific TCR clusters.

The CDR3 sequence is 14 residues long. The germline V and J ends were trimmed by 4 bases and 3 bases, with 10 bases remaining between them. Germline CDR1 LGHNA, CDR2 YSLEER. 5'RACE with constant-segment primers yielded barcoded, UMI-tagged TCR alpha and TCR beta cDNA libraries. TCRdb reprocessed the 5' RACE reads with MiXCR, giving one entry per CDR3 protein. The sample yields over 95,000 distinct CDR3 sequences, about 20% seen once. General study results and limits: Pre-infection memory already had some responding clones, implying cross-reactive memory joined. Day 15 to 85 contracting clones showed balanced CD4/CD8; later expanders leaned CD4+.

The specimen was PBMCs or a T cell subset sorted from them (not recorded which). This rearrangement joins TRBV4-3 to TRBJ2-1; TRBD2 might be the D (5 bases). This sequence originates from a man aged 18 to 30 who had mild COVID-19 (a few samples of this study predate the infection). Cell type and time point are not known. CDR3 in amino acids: CASSPRDIYNEQFF. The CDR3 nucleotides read TGCGCCAGCAGCCCTCGGGATATCTACAATGAGCAGTTCTTC.